The 9 T cell receptor beta chains below all came from one sample that was sequenced in a study of blood T cell repertoires in COVID-19. This table comes from immunoSEQ multiplex PCR, and its TCRdb copy is limited to in-frame clones, with some not included. The sample lists tens of thousands of clones; 70% to 90% were seen once. The specimen sequenced was peripheral blood. These receptors all stem from a human donor in a cohort sampled during active COVID-19.

V and J are TRBV5-1 and TRBJ2-7; 12 nucleotides line up with TRBD1. CDR3 length: 16 residues. Germline loops: CDR1 SGHRS, CDR2 YFSETQ. Trimming took 0 bases from V and 7 from J; bases not matched to a gene: 8. The CDR3 sequence: CASSLVGDRGQGEQYF. The CDR3, as DNA: TGCGCCAGCAGCTTGGTCGGGGACAGGGGGCAGGGAGAGCAGTACTTC.

The chain combines TRBV5-1 with TRBJ1-1; unclear D gene. There are 15 residues in the CDR3. Trimming left V 0 bases short and J 1 base short, with 10 bases between. Germline CDR1 is SGHRS and CDR2 is YFSETQ. CDR3 nucleotides: TGCGCCAGCAGCTTGGATTACGACACGAACACTGAAGCTTTCTTT. Encoded protein: CASSLDYDTNTEAFF.

V is TRBV6-5 and J is TRBJ1-1; 7 bases agree with TRBD1. The V gene's germline CDR1 is MNHEY and CDR2 SVGAGI. V lost 6 bases and J lost 1; bases outside the gene matches: 5. CDR3 length equals 14 residues. CDR3 bases: TGTGCCAGCAGATTAACAGGGGCGAACACTGAAGCTTTCTTT. Translation gives CASRLTGANTEAFF.

The chain combines TRBV5-4 with TRBJ1-1; D is possibly TRBD1 (5 bases). Germline CDR1 reads SGHNT; CDR2 reads YYREEE (reference sequence). This CDR3 is built from 14 residues. V lost 1 base to trimming and J lost 2 bases, with 9 bases between them. The CDR3 sequence is CASSLQGGNTEAFF. CDR3 nucleotides: TGTGCCAGCAGCTTGCAGGGTGGAAACACTGAAGCTTTCTTT. The full variable domain, with the rest looked up from reference TRBV5-4 and TRBJ1-1, is ETGVTQSPTHLIKTRGQQVTLRCSSQSGHNTVSWYQQALGQGPQFIFQYYREEENGRGNFPPRFSGLQFPNYSSELNVNALELDDSALYLCASSLQGGNTEAFFGQGTRLTVV.

The chain uses TRBV9 and TRBJ2-5; D might be TRBD2 (6 bases). This CDR3 is 16 amino acids long. From germline, CDR1 is SGDLS and CDR2 YYNGEE. The ends were cut back, 2 bases at V and 1 base at J, with 15 bases in the middle. CDR3 protein: CASSVGGATPQETQYF. In DNA, the CDR3 is TGTGCCAGCAGCGTTGGAGGGGCGACCCCCCAAGAGACCCAGTACTTC.

V and J are TRBV4-1 and TRBJ1-5; the match to TRBD1 covers 8 bases. CDR1 and CDR2 (germline): MGHRA, YSYEKL. The CDR3 spans 18 residues. The trim removed 0 bases at V and 7 bases at J, leaving 14 bases unmatched. Written as DNA, the CDR3 is TGCGCCAGCAGCCAAGATCAAGCTGGGGCAGGGGGCAGGCAGCCCCAGCATTTT. Encoded protein: CASSQDQAGAGGRQPQHF.

The V gene is TRBV5-1, the J gene TRBJ2-2, with 14 positions matching TRBD2. The CDR3 runs to 18 residues. Per the germline V gene, CDR1 is SGHRS and CDR2 is YFSETQ. J lost 5 bases, V lost 4 bases, and 10 bases had no gene match. The CDR3 coding sequence is TGCGCCAGCAGCCCGGGACTAGCGGGAGTAAGAGGGACCGGGGAGCTGTTTTTT. The encoded protein is CASSPGLAGVRGTGELFF.

The rearrangement uses TRBV14 and TRBJ2-5; D remains unclear. Per germline, CDR1 SGHDN and CDR2 FVKESK. The length of the CDR3 is 13 residues. With 4 bases removed from V and 2 bases from J, the gap between germline ends came to 8 bases. The CDR3 bases are TGTGCCAGCAGCCCCAGGCTACAAGAGACCCAGTACTTC. It yields the protein CASSPRLQETQYF.

The V gene is TRBV28, the J gene TRBJ2-7; no firm D call. This CDR3 is 13 amino acids long. Germline V gives CDR1 MDHEN, CDR2 SYDVKM. Trimming removed 3 bases at V and 0 bases at J, with 6 bases between. This chain's CDR3 is CASSFRGSYEQYF. CDR3 nucleotides: TGTGCCAGCAGTTTCCGAGGCTCCTACGAGCAGTACTTC.